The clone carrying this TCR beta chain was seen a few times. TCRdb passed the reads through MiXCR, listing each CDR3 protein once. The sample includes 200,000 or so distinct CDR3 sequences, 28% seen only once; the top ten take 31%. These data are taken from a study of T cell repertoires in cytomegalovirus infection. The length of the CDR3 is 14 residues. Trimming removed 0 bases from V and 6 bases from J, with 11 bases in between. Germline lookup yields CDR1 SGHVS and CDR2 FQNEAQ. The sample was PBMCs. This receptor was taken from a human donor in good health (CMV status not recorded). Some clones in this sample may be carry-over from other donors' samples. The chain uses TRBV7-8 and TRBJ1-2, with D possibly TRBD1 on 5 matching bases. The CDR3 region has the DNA TGTGCCAGCAGCTTAGCGAACAGGCCGGATGGCTACACCTTC. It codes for CASSLANRPDGYTF.